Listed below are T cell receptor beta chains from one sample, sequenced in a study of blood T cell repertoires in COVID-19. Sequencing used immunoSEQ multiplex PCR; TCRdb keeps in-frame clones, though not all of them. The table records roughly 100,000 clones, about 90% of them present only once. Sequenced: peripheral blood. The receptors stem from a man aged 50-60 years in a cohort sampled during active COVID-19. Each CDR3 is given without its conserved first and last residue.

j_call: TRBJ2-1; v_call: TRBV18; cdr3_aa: ASSATAYNEQF
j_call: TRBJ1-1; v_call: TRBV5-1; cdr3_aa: ASSAQGAGREAF
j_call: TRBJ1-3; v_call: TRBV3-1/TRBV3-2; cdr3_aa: ASSRPTGTGAGNTIY
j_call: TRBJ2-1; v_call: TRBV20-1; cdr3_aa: SAGMEQF
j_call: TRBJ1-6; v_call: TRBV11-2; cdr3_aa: ASSLGGPSPLH
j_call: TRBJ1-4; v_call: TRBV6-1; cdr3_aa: ASSDPSQSEKLF
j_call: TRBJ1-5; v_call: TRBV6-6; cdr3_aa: ASSYSSRNQPQH
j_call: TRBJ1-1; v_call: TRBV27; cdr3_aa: ASSFYHLDRVPF
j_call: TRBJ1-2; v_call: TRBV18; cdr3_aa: ASSPRGNGYT
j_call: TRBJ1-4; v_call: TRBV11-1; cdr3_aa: ASSLAPPGRGSEKLF
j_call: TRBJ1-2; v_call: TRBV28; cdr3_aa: ASSDSGRRQTHGYT